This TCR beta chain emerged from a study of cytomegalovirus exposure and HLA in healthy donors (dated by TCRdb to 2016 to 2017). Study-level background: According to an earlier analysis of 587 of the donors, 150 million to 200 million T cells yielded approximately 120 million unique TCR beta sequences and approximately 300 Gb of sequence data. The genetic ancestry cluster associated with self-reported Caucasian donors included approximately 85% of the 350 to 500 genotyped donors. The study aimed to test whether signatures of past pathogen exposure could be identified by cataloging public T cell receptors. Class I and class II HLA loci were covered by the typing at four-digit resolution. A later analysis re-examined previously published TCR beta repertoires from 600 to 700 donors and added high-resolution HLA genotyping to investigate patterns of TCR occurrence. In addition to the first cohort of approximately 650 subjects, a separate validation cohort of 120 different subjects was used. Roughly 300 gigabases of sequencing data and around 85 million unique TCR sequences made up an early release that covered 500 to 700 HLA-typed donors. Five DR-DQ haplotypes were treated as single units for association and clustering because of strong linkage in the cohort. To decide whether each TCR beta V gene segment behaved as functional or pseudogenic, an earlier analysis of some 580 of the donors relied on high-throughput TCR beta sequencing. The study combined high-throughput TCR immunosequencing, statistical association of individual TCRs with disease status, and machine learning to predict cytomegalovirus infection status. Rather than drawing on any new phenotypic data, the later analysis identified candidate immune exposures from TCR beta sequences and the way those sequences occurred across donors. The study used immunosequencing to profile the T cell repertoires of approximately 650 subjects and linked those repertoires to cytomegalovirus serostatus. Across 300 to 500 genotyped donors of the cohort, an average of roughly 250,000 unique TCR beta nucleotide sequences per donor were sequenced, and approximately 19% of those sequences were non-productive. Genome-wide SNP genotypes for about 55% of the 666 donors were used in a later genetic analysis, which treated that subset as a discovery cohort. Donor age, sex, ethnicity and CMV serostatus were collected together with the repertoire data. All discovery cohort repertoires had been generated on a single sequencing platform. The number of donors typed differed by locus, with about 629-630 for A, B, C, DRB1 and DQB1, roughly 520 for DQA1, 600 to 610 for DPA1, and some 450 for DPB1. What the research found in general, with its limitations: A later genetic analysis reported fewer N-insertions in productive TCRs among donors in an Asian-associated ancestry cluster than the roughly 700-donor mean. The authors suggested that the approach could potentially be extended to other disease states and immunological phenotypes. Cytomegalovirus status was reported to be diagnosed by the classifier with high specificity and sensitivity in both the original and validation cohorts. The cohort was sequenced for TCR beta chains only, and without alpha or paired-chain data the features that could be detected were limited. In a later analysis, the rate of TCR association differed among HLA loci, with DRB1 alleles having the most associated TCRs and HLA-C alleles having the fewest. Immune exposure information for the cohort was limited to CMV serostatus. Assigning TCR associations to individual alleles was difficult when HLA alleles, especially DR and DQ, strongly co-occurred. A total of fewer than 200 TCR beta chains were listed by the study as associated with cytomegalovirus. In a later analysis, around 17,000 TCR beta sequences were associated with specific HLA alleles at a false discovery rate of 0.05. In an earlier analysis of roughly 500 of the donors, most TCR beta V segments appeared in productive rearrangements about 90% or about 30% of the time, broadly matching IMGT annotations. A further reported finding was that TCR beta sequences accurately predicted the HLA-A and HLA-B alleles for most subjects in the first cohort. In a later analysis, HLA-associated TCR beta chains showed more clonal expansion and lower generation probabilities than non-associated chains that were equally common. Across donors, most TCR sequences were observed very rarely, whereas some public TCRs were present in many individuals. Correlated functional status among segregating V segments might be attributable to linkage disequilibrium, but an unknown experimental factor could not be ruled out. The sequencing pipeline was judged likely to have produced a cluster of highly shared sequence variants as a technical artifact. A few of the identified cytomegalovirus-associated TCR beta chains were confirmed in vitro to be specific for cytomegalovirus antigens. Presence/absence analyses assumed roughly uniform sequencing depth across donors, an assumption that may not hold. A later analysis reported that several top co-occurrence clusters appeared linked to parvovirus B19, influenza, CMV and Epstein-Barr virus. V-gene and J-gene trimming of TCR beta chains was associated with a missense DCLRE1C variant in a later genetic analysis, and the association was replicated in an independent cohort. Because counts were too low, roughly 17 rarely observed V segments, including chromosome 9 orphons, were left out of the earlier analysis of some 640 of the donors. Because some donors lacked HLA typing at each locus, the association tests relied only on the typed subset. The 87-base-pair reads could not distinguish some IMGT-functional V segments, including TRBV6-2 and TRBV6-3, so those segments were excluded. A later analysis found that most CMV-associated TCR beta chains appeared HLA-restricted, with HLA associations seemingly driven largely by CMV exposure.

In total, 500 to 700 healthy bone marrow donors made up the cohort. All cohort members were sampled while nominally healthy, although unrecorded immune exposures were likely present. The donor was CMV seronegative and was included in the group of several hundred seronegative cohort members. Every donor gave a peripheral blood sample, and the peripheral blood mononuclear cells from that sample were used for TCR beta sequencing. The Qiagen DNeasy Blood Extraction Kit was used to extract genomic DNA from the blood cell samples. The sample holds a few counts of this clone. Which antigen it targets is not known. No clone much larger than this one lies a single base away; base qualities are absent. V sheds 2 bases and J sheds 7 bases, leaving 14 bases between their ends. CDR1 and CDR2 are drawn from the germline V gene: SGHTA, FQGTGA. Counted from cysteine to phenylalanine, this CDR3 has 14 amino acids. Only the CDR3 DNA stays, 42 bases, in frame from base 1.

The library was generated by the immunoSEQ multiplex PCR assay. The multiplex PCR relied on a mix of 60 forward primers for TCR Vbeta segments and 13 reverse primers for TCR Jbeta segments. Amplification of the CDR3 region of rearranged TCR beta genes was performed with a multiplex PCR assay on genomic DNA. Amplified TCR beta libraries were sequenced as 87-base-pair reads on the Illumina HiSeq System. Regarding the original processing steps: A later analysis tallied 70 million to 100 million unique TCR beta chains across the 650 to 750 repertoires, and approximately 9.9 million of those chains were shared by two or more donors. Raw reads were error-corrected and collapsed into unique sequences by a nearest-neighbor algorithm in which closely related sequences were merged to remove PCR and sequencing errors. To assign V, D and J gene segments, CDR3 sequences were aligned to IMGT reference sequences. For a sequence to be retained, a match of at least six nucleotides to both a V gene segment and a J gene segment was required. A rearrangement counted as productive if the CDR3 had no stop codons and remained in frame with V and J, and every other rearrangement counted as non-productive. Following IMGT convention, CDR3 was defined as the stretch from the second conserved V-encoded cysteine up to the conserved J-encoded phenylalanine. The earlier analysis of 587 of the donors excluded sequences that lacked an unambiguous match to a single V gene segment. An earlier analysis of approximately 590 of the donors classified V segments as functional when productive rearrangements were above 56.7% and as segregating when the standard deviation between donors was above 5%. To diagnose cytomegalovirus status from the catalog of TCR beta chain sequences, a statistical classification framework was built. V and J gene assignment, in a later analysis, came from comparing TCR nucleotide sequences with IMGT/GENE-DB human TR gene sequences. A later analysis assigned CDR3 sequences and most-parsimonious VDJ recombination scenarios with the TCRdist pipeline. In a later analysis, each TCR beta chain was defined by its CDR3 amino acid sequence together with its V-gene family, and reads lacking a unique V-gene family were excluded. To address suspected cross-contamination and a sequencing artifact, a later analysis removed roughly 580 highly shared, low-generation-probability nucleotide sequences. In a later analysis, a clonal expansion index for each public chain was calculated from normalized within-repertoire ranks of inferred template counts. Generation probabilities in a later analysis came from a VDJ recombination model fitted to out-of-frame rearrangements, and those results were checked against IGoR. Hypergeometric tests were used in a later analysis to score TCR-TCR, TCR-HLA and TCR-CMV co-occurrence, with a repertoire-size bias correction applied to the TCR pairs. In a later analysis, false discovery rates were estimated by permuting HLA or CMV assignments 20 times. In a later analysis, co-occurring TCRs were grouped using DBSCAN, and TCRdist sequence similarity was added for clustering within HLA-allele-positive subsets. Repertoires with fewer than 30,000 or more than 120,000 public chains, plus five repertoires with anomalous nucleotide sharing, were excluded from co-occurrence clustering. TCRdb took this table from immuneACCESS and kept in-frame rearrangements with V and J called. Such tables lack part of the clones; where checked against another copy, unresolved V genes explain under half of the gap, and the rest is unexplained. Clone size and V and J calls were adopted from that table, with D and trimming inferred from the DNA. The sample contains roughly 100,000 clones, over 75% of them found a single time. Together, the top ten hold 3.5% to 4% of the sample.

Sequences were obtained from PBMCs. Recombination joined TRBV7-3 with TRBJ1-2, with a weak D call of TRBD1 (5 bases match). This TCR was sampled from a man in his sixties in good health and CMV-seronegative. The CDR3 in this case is CASSLGIQGTGYTF. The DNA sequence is TGTGCCAGCAGCTTAGGGATCCAGGGAACTGGCTACACCTTC. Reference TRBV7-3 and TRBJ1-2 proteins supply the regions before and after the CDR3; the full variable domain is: GAGVSQTPSNKVTEKGKYVELRCDPISGHTALYWYRQSLGQGPEFLIYFQGTGAADDSGLPNDRFFAVRPEGSVSTLKIQRTERGDSAVYLCASSLGIQGTGYTFGSGTRLTVV.